This T cell receptor (beta chain) was captured by sequencing in a study of long-term antiretroviral therapy in people with HIV. As for the study in general: Collection of the earliest samples took place about a decade ahead of the 2015 immediate-ART recommendation.

This CDR3 contains 12 residues. CDR1 and CDR2 (germline): SGHDN, FVKESK. Trimming removed 3 bases at V and 5 bases at J, with 5 bases between. The authors ran the immunoSEQ assay, v3.0, at survey level. This table comes from immunoSEQ multiplex PCR, and its TCRdb copy is limited to in-frame clones, with some not included. The data show roughly 10,000 clones, roughly 80% seen once. The clonotype originates from a man aged 35 to 55 with HIV. The material sequenced was unsorted PBMCs, taken 1.2 years after starting antiretroviral therapy. The J gene is TRBJ2-1, the V gene TRBV14; no clear D gene. In DNA form, the CDR3 reads TGTGCCAGCAGCCACGGCCACAATGAGCAGTTCTTC. Encoded protein: CASSHGHNEQFF.